Each of the 8 T cell receptor beta chains below was sequenced from the same sample in a study of T cell repertoires in cytomegalovirus infection. One entry per CDR3 protein results from TCRdb running MiXCR on the reads. The sample lists some 600,000 distinct CDR3 sequences, less than 25% seen once, with 8% in the top ten. The sample was CD8+ T cells from PBMCs. These receptors all come from a human donor in good health (CMV status not recorded). Some clones in this sample may be carry-over from other donors' samples.

Concerning this clonotype: An end of the junction differs from the germline gene, which may be a read error. The chain has TRBV7-2 and TRBJ2-5, with TRBD2 identical over 8 bases. The CDR3 has 14 amino acids. Germline V gene lookup returns CDR1 SGHTA and CDR2 FQGNSA. The CDR3 protein is CANSLYSGVETQYF. CDR3 bases: TGTGCCAACAGCTTATATAGCGGGGTCGAGACCCAGTACTTC. Filled out from reference TRBV7-2 and TRBJ2-5, the complete variable domain reads GAGVSQSPSNKVTEKGKDVELRCDPISGHTALYWYRQSLGQGLEFLIYFQGNSAPDKSGLPSDRFSAERTGGSVSTLTIQRTQQEDSAVYLCANSLYSGVETQYFGPGTRLLVL.

The chain has TRBV9 and TRBJ1-1; 8 bases are shared with TRBD1. This CDR3 comprises 16 residues. Germline V gene sequence: CDR1 SGDLS, CDR2 YYNGEE. V gave up 7 bases and J gave up 3 bases; unmatched junction bases: 14. The CDR3 nucleotides are TGTGCCAGCGGGACCCTCAGGGGGCTTGACGACACTGAAGCTTTCTTT. Its protein is CASGTLRGLDDTEAFF.

V and J are TRBV20-1 and TRBJ1-1; 8 bases agree with TRBD1. Germline loops: CDR1 DFQATT, CDR2 SNEGSKA (reference sequence). This CDR3 has 13 residues. The junction had 7 bases not matched to a gene; V was cut back by 5 bases and J by 5 bases. CDR3 loop: CSARDRIWTEAFF. The CDR3 coding sequence is TGCAGTGCTCGGGACAGGATTTGGACTGAAGCTTTCTTT.

Notes on this clonotype: A much larger clone lies a single base off, so this may be a read error. This chain uses TRBV7-8 with TRBJ2-3, with D perhaps being TRBD1 or TRBD2 (6 bases each). The CDR3 is 15 residues long. V was pared by 9 bases and J by 4 bases, with 20 bases between. Germline V gene data show CDR1 as SGHVS and CDR2 as FQNEAQ. DNA of the CDR3: TGTGCCAGTAAAGACGGGGGCGCCGCCGCAGATACGCAGTATTTT. Translated: CASKDGGAAADTQYF.

This chain links TRBV7-9 with TRBJ1-1; D is undetermined. Germline V gene lookup returns CDR1 SEHNR and CDR2 FQNEAQ (reference sequence). The CDR3 extends over 14 amino acids. V was trimmed by 5 bases and J by 1 base, leaving 11 bases between them. CDR3 DNA: TGTGCCAGCAGCCCGCCGGTGGGGAACACTGAAGCTTTCTTT. Its translation: CASSPPVGNTEAFF.

The chain's CDR3 is CASSYRMVGLDEQFF. CDR3 coding DNA: TGTGCCAGCAGTTATCGGATGGTGGGGTTGGATGAGCAGTTCTTC. The chain uses TRBV7-3 and TRBJ2-1; D call uncertain. The CDR3 sequence is 15 residues long. CDR1 and CDR2 (germline): SGHTA, FQGTGA. Trimming removed 6 bases at V and 8 bases at J, with 20 bases between.

The chain is built from TRBV7-6 and TRBJ2-1, with 8 bases matching TRBD2. V gave up 1 base and J gave up 5 bases; unmatched junction bases: 7. The CDR3 covers 16 residues. Germline V gene lookup returns CDR1 SGHVS and CDR2 FNYEAQ. The CDR3 protein is CASSLGQGLADNEQFF. The CDR3 DNA sequence: TGTGCCAGCAGCTTAGGCCAAGGACTAGCCGACAATGAGCAGTTCTTC.

This clonotype was seen a handful of times. This sequence joins TRBV5-8 and TRBJ2-1; 9 bases align to TRBD2. Germline lookup yields CDR1 SGHTS and CDR2 YDEGEE. The trim removed 0 bases at V and 6 bases at J, leaving 4 bases unmatched. This CDR3 is built from 15 residues. The CDR3 is CASSLAASGVNEQFF. The DNA of the CDR3 is TGTGCCAGCAGCTTGGCAGCTAGCGGGGTCAATGAGCAGTTCTTC.